This T cell receptor (beta chain) is drawn from a study of CD8+CD57+ T cells in acquired aplastic anemia. Study details: Each DNA sample taken from sorted CD4+ and CD8+ cells came to 3 to 3.5 ug on average. Study-level results: Shared by patients and controls, approximately 28 CD8+ CDR3s were abundant in patients. Patients showed no significant difference from controls in CD8+ Simpson's diversity.

Genomic DNA constituted the template upon which TCR beta VDJ and CDR3 profiling was performed. TCRdb reprocessed the reads with MiXCR, giving one entry per CDR3 protein. The sample has over 150,000 distinct CDR3 sequences, roughly 45% seen once; the top ten hold 0.85% to 1.3%. This clonotype is categorized as medium-sized (0.01 to 0.1%). Antigen specificity is unknown. CDR1 DFQATT and CDR2 SNEGSKA come from the germline V gene (reference sequence). This CDR3 spans 13 amino acids. Trimming removed 6 bases at V and 1 base at J, with 12 bases between. The sample taken for sequencing was sorted CD4+, CD8+, or CD8+CD57+ T cells (not recorded which) from PBMCs. The gene calls are TRBV20-1 and TRBJ1-1; the D is unclear. The TCR sequence derives from a human donor in good health. The DNA of the CDR3 is TGCAGTGCCACCCCGCTTGCGAACACTGAAGCTTTCTTT. Protein: CSATPLANTEAFF.